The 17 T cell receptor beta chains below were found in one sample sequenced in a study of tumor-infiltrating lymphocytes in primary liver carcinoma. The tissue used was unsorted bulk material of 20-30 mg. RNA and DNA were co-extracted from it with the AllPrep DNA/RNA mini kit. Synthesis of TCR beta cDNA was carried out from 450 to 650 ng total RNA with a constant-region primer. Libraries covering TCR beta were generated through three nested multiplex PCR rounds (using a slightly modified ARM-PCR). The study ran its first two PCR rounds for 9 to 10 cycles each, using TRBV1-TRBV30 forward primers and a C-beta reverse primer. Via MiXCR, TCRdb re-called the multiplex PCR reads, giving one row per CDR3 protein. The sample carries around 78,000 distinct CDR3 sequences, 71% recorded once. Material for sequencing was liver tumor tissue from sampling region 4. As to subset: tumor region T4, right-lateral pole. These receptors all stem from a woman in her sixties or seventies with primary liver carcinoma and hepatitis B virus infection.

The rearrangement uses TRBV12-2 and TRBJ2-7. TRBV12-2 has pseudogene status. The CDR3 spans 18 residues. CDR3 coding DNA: TGTGCAAGTCGCTTAGTGCGGTCCAATCGGTCGAGCTCCTACGAGCAGTACTTC. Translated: CASRLVRSNRSSSYEQYF.

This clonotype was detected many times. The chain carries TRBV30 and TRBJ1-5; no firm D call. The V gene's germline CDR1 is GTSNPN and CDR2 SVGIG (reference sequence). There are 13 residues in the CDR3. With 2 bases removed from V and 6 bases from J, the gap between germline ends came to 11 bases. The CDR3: CAWSHGEAQPQHF. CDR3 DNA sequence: TGTGCCTGGAGTCATGGGGAGGCTCAGCCCCAGCATTTT.

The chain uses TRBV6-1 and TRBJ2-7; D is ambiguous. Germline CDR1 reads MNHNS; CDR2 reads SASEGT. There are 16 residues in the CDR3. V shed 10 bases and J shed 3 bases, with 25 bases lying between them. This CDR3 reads CANNEASVPPIYEQYF. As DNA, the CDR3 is TGTGCCAACAATGAGGCTAGTGTCCCTCCCATCTACGAGCAGTACTTC.

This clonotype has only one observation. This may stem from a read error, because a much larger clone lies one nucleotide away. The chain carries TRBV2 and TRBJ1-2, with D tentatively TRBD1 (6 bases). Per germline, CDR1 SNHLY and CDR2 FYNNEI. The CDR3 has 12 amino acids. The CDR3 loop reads CTSSLTGNGYTF. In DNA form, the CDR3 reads TGTACCAGCAGTCTTACAGGGAATGGCTACACCTTC.

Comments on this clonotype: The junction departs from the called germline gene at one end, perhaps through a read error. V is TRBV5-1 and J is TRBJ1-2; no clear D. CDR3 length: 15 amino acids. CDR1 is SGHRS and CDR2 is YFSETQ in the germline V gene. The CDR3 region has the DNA TGCGACAGCAGCTTGGCCCAGGCGGGATCCTATGGCTACACCTTC. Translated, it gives CDSSLAQAGSYGYTF.

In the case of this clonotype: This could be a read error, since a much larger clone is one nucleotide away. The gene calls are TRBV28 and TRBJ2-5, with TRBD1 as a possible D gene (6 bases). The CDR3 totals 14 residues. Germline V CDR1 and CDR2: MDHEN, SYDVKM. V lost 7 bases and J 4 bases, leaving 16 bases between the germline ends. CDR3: CASTEDRRRETQYF. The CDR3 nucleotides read TGTGCCAGCACCGAAGACAGGCGACGAGAGACCCAGTACTTC.

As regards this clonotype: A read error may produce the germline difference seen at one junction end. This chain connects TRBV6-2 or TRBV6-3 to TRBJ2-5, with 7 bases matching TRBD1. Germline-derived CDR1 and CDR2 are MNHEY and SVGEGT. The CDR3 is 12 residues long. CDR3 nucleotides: TGTGCCACCAGACAGGGAGTAAAGACCCACTACTTC. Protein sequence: CATRQGVKTHYF.

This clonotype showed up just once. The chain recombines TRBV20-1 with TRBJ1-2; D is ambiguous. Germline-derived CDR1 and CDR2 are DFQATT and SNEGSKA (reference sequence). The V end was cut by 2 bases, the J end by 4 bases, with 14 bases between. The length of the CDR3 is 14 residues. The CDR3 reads CSARYEGGSYGYTF. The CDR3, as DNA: TGCAGTGCTAGATATGAGGGAGGAAGCTATGGCTACACCTTC.

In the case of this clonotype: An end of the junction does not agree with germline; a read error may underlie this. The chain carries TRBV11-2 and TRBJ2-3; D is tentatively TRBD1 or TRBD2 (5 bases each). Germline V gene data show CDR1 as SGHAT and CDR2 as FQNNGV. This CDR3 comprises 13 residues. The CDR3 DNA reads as TGTACCAGCAGCTTAGATCGAGGGGATAGGCAGTATTTT. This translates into CTSSLDRGDRQYF.

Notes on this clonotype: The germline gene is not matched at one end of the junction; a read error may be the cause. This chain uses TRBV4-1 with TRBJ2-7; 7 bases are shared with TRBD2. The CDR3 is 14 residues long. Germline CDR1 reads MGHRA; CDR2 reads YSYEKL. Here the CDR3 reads CASSQEGRDYEKYF. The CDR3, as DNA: TGTGCCAGCAGCCAAGAGGGCAGGGACTACGAGAAGTACTTC.

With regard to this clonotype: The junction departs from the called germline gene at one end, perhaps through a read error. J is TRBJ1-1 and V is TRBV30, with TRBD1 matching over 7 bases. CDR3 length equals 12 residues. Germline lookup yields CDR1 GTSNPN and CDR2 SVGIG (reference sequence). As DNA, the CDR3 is TGTGCTTGGATTAGGGGGCCAGGGGGAGCTTTCTTT. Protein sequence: CAWIRGPGGAFF.

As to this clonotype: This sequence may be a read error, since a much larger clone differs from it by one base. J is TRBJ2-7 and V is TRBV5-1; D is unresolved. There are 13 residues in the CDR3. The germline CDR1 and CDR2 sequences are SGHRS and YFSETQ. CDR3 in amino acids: CASSLAKGNEQNF. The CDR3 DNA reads TGCGCCAGCAGCTTGGCCAAGGGAAACGAGCAGAACTTC.

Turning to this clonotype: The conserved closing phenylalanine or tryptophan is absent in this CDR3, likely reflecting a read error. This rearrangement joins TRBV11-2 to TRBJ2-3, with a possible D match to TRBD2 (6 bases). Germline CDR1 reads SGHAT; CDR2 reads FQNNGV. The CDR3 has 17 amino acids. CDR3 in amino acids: CASSLGGLTYTSDMQYS. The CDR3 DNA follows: TGTGCCAGCAGCTTAGGGGGACTGACGTACACGTCAGATATGCAGTATTCT.

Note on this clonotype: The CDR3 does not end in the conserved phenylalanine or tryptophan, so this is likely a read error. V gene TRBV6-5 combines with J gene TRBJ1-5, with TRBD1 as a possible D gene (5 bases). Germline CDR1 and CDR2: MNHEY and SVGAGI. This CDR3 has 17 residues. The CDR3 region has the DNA TGTGCCAACAGTAATCAACGGGCCGGGGCAGGGAATCAGCCCCAGCATCTT. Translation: CANSNQRAGAGNQPQHL.

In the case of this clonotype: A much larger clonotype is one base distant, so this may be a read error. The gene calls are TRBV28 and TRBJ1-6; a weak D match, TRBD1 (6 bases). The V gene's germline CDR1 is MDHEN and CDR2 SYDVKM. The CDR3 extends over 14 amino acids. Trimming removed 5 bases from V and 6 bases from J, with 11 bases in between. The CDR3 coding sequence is TGTGCCAGCAGTCTCTCCAGGGGTAATTCACCCCTCCACTTT. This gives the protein CASSLSRGNSPLHF.

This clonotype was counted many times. For the CDR3, the DNA is TGTGCCAGCAGCGGCGGGAGTAGCGGGTACACCGGGGAGCTGTTTTTT. It codes for CASSGGSSGYTGELFF. This rearrangement joins TRBV7-8 to TRBJ2-2; TRBD2 matches at 7 bases. V gave up 5 bases and J gave up 3 bases; unmatched junction bases: 9. The CDR3 loop spans 16 amino acids. CDR1 SGHVS and CDR2 FQNEAQ come from the germline V gene.

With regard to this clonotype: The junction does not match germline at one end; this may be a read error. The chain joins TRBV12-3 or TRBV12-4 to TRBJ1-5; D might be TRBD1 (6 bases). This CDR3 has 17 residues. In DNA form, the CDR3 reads TGTGCCAGCAGCTTTGGCACAGGGCAGGGGAGCATTCAGCCCCAGCATTTT. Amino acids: CASSFGTGQGSIQPQHF.